This record covers a single T cell receptor beta chain. This sample is drawn from a study of tumor T cells in aggressive B-cell lymphoma. The V end lost 0 bases, the J end lost 5 bases, and 7 bases lay between the germline ends. Germline CDR1 is SGDLS and CDR2 is YYNGEE. This CDR3 has 13 residues. Profiling relied on immunoSEQ multiplex PCR, and the TCRdb table lists in-frame clones only, not all of them. The sample yields about 3,200 clones, 92% seen once. The receptor was isolated from an adult with diffuse large B cell lymphoma. This chain uses TRBV9 with TRBJ2-3; the D gene is possibly TRBD2 (5 bases). Sequences were obtained from tumor tissue. As DNA, the CDR3 is TGTGCCAGCAGCGTAGACGGACTAGATACGCAGTATTTT. Translating it yields CASSVDGLDTQYF.